This T cell receptor (beta chain) was profiled in a study of blood T cell repertoires in COVID-19. CDR3 length equals 18 residues. The germline V gene encodes CDR1 SGDLS and CDR2 YYNGEE. Germline trimming cut 4 bases from V and 3 bases from J; bases unmatched to any gene: 13. Produced via immunoSEQ multiplex PCR; TCRdb's table is partial and in-frame only. In the table there are more than 150,000 clones, nearly 90% of which are singletons. The sample consisted of peripheral blood. This clonotype was obtained from a man between 50 and 59 years old with acute or convalescent COVID-19. The chain recombines TRBV9 with TRBJ2-6, with 7 bases aligning to TRBD1. The CDR3 spells CASSLATGLRHGANVLTF. The CDR3 nucleotides are TGTGCCAGCAGCCTTGCGACAGGGTTGAGGCATGGGGCCAACGTCCTGACTTTC.